This TCR beta chain was retrieved from a study of Graves' ophthalmopathy and Graves' hyperthyroidism. Background on the study: Peripheral blood (taken before any treatment) was collected at initial diagnosis.

For repertoire sequencing, the TCR beta CDR3 regions were amplified from RNA transcripts. In the first round, RT-PCR was carried out with HTBI primers, and a multiplex PCR formed the second round. TCRdb itself ran the multiplex PCR reads through MiXCR, one entry per CDR3 protein. Among 200,000 to 250,000 distinct CDR3 sequences listed, 20% to 25% were seen once. The germline V gene encodes CDR1 MNHEY and CDR2 SVGEGT. The CDR3 runs to 14 residues. The junction had 7 bases not matched to a gene; V was cut back by 4 bases and J by 5 bases. This clonotype has at least ten counts. Presentation of ophthalmopathy in the donors involved moderate-to-severe activity, CAS ≥3, NOSPECS ≥4 and a duration under 3 months. PBMCs were density-gradient isolated from around 11 ml fresh blood.

Sequencing used peripheral blood. This TCR came from a woman aged 50 to 60 with Graves' ophthalmopathy. The J gene is TRBJ1-1, the V gene TRBV6-2 or TRBV6-3, with 7 nucleotides matching TRBD1. This CDR3 reads CASSFHRGRTEAFF. CDR3 DNA sequence: TGTGCCAGCAGTTTCCACAGGGGCCGAACTGAAGCTTTCTTT.